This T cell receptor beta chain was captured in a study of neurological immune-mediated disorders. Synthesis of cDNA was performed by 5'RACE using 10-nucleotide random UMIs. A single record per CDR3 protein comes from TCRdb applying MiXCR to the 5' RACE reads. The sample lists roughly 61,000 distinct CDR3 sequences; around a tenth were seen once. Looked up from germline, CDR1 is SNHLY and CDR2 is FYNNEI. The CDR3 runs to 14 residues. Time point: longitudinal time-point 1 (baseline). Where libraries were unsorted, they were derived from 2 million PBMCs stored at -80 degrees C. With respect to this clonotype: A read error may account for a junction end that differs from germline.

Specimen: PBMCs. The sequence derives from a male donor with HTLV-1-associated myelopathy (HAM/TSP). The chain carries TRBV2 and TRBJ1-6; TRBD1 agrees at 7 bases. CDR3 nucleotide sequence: TGTGCCAGCAGTGAAGCGGGACAGAATTCACCCCGCCACTTT. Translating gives CASSEAGQNSPRHF.